This T cell receptor beta chain was retrieved from a study of T-cell reconstitution after alpha-beta-depleted transplantation in children. This clonotype has more than one count but fewer than ten. What it recognizes is unknown. Unique molecular identifiers were used in preparing the TCRbeta library. Via MiXCR, TCRdb re-called the PCR reads, giving one row per CDR3 protein. Of about 300,000 distinct CDR3 sequences listed, about 9.4% were seen once; the top ten hold just under 7.5%. Whole-study results and caveats: Expanded graft clones, several hundred of them, were reportedly the source of alpha-beta T cells about two months after transplant. Once a year had passed after transplant, T-cell counts and diversity came mostly from newly produced T cells. At day 60, the high TCRbeta diversity found in some patients originated from recipient T cells and thymic progenitors that had survived.

The CDR3 runs to 12 residues. Germline assignment: CDR1 SGHAT and CDR2 FQDESV (reference sequence). V lost 4 bases and J lost 5, with 8 bases in between. This chain connects TRBV11-1 to TRBJ2-5; D might be TRBD1 (5 bases). The sample consisted of PBMCs, taken before TCRalphabeta/CD19-depleted stem cell transplant. The clonotype comes from a boy less than two years old with acute myeloid leukemia, due to receive a stem cell transplant. The CDR3 region is CASSSGIETQYF. The CDR3 region has the DNA TGTGCCAGCAGCTCAGGGATTGAGACCCAGTACTTC. Variable domain in full (rest from reference TRBV11-1 and TRBJ2-5): EAEVAQSPRYKITEKSQAVAFWCDPISGHATLYWYRQILGQGPELLVQFQDESVVDDSQLPKDRFSAERLKGVDSTLKIQPAELGDSAMYLCASSSGIETQYFGPGTRLLVL.